This record concerns one TCR beta chain sequence. The source of the sample is a study of read filtering for tumor transcriptome and immune sequencing. Looked up from germline, CDR1 is DFQATT and CDR2 is SNEGSKA (reference sequence). This CDR3 is 14 amino acids long. The library was built from 400 to 500 ng RNA with molecular barcoded adaptors for alpha/delta and beta/gamma chains. MiXCR was run by TCRdb on the reads, yielding one entry per CDR3 protein. This table holds about 90,000 distinct CDR3 sequences, 9% to 15% found once. The sequence came from a donor over 35 with multiple myeloma. The sequencing input was a population of CD138-negative cells sorted from bone marrow. The chain employs TRBV20-1 and TRBJ2-1; 7 bases fit TRBD2. Here the CDR3 reads CGPIWRERYNEQFF. The CDR3 DNA reads TGCGGTCCGATTTGGCGGGAGCGGTACAATGAGCAGTTCTTC.